The 28 T cell receptor beta chains below were found in one sample sequenced in a study of T-cell memory formation after mild COVID-19. Each CDR3 protein is one row after TCRdb ran MiXCR on the 5' RACE reads. Of approximately 390,000 distinct CDR3 sequences in the sample, approximately 15% were seen once. Sequencing was done on a sample of PBMCs or a T cell subset sorted from them (not recorded which). These receptors were collected from a man younger than 35 who had mild COVID-19 (a few samples of this study predate the infection). Cell type and time point are not known.

In its sample, this clonotype was seen a few times. This rearrangement joins TRBV6-1 to TRBJ2-2, with TRBD2 as a possible D gene (6 bases). This CDR3 has 13 residues. The germline V and J ends were trimmed by 6 bases and 8 bases, with 13 bases remaining between them. Germline-derived CDR1 and CDR2 are MNHNS and SASEGT. For the CDR3, the DNA is TGTGCCAGCAGGAGTATAGCGGAAGGGGAGCTGTTTTTT. Amino acid sequence: CASRSIAEGELFF.

The chain recombines TRBV9 with TRBJ2-5; D is unclear. Germline CDR1 is SGDLS and CDR2 is YYNGEE. The CDR3 contains 11 residues. V gave up 3 bases and J gave up 3 bases, with 3 bases separating them. Here the CDR3 DNA reads TGTGCCAGCAGCGACAAAGAGACCCAGTACTTC. Protein product: CASSDKETQYF. The full variable domain, with the rest looked up from reference TRBV9 and TRBJ2-5, is DSGVTQTPKHLITATGQRVTLRCSPRSGDLSVYWYQQSLDQGLQFLIQYYNGEERAKGNILERFSAQQFPDLHSELNLSSLELGDSALYFCASSDKETQYFGPGTRLLVL.

This clonotype was detected ten times or more. The CDR3 DNA is TGTGCCAGCAGTGAAGCAGGGGGCGCCCCAGATACGCAGTATTTT. As protein: CASSEAGGAPDTQYF. The chain links TRBV6-4 to TRBJ2-3; 8 bases agree with TRBD1. Germline V gene sequence: CDR1 MRHNA, CDR2 SNTAGT. The CDR3 runs 15 residues. The V gene end was trimmed by 3 bases and the J gene end by 4 bases; junction bases not matched to a gene: 6.

Only a few counts were recorded for this clonotype. The chain combines TRBV30 with TRBJ1-1; tentative D call: TRBD1 (5 bases). Trimming took 2 bases from V and 1 from J, leaving 8 bases between them. Germline CDR1 is GTSNPN and CDR2 is SVGIG (reference sequence). The CDR3 contains 13 residues. Written as DNA, the CDR3 is TGTGCCTGGAGTCCCGGGGGGAACACTGAAGCTTTCTTT. Translating it yields CAWSPGGNTEAFF.

This clonotype was counted between two and nine times. The chain combines TRBV5-1 with TRBJ1-4; 10 nucleotides match TRBD1. Germline loops: CDR1 SGHRS, CDR2 YFSETQ. V dropped 4 bases and J dropped 8; count of bases not matched to a gene: 8. The CDR3 length is 15 residues. CDR3 sequence reads: CASSLEGQGTEKLFF. The CDR3 nucleotides read TGCGCCAGCAGCCTGGAGGGACAGGGGACGGAAAAACTGTTTTTT. The variable domain in full, completed from reference TRBV5-1 and TRBJ1-4, reads KAGVTQTPRYLIKTRGQQVTLSCSPISGHRSVSWYQQTPGQGLQFLFEYFSETQRNKGNFPGRFSGRQFSNSRSEMNVSTLELGDSALYLCASSLEGQGTEKLFFGSGTQLSVL.

The J gene is TRBJ2-3, the V gene TRBV29-1; D possibly corresponds to TRBD2 (5 bases). The CDR3 consists of 15 residues. Per germline, CDR1 SQVTM and CDR2 ANQGSEA. The V end lost 0 bases, the J end lost 2 bases, and 12 bases lay between the germline ends. Here the CDR3 reads CSVEDRGGSTDTQYF. For the CDR3, the DNA is TGCAGCGTTGAAGATCGAGGCGGGTCCACAGATACGCAGTATTTT.

This clonotype was seen ten or more times. The V and J genes are TRBV6-4 and TRBJ2-3; 10 bases are shared with TRBD1. V was pared by 2 bases and J by 1 base, with 0 bases of the junction left unmatched. Germline V CDR1 and CDR2: MRHNA, SNTAGT. The CDR3 has 15 residues. The CDR3 protein is CASSDGTGGTDTQYF. The CDR3 DNA reads TGTGCCAGCAGTGACGGGACAGGGGGCACAGATACGCAGTATTTT.

The gene calls are TRBV6-5 and TRBJ2-7; TRBD2 aligns across 10 bases. The trim removed 6 bases at V and 3 bases at J, leaving 5 bases unmatched. The germline CDR1 and CDR2 sequences are MNHEY and SVGAGI. This CDR3 spans 14 amino acids. The CDR3 coding sequence is TGTGCCAGCAGGTATACTAGCGGGGTCTACGAGCAGTACTTC. It is translated as CASRYTSGVYEQYF.

CDR3 nucleotides: TGTGCCAGCAGCCAAGGTGGCAGCTATGGCTACACCTTC. It yields the protein CASSQGGSYGYTF. This sequence joins TRBV14 and TRBJ1-2; no clear D. Per germline, CDR1 SGHDN and CDR2 FVKESK. V lost 1 base and J 4 bases, leaving 7 bases between the germline ends. CDR3 length equals 13 residues.

This clonotype was observed a few times. The CDR3 nucleotides are TGTGCCAGCAGCCGGCCTACCTACGAGCAGTACTTC. Encoded protein: CASSRPTYEQYF. The V call is TRBV14, the J call TRBJ2-7, with D unclear. CDR3 length: 12 amino acids. The V end was cut by 4 bases, the J end by 2 bases, with 6 bases between. The germline gives CDR1 SGHDN, CDR2 FVKESK.

This clonotype was recorded a few times. The chain couples TRBV7-2 to TRBJ1-5; maybe TRBD1 (5 bases). Trimming removed 6 bases at V and 5 bases at J, with 11 bases between. CDR3 length: 13 residues. Looked up from germline, CDR1 is SGHTA and CDR2 is FQGNSA. CDR3 sequence reads: CASSRGDYQPQHF. DNA of the CDR3: TGTGCCAGCAGTCGTGGGGACTATCAGCCCCAGCATTTT.

The V call is TRBV7-2, the J call TRBJ1-2; weak D call: TRBD1 (5 bases). With 4 bases removed from V and 0 bases from J, the gap between germline ends came to 9 bases. Germline V gene lookup returns CDR1 SGHTA and CDR2 FQGNSA. This CDR3 region has 14 residues. As DNA, the CDR3 is TGTGCCAGCAGCTCAGGGCCAGCTAACTATGGCTACACCTTC. Amino acids: CASSSGPANYGYTF.

Note on this clonotype: A clone one base away is much larger, so this may be a read error. The chain is built from TRBV5-4 and TRBJ2-1, with D possibly called TRBD1 or TRBD2 (7 bases each). V was cut by 4 bases and J by 8 bases, with 16 bases left in between. This CDR3 spans 14 amino acids. Looked up from germline, CDR1 is SGHNT and CDR2 is YYREEE (reference sequence). CDR3: CASSPQGGLHEQFF. The CDR3 DNA is TGTGCCAGCAGCCCCCAGGGGGGGCTCCATGAGCAGTTCTTC. The variable domain in full, completed from reference TRBV5-4 and TRBJ2-1, reads ETGVTQSPTHLIKTRGQQVTLRCSSQSGHNTVSWYQQALGQGPQFIFQYYREEENGRGNFPPRFSGLQFPNYSSELNVNALELDDSALYLCASSPQGGLHEQFFGPGTRLTVL.

This chain uses TRBV20-1 with TRBJ2-7, with a possible D match to TRBD2 (6 bases). The germline V gene has CDR1 DFQATT and CDR2 SNEGSKA (reference sequence). CDR3 length: 14 residues. V lost 1 base and J 7 bases, leaving 17 bases between the germline ends. Written as DNA, the CDR3 is TGCAGTGCTAGAGGAGTCGAGTGGGCGGGGGAGCAGTACGTC. It encodes CSARGVEWAGEQYV.

With respect to this clonotype: This may arise from a read error, as a much more abundant clone is one base away. The gene calls are TRBV20-1 and TRBJ2-5; 10 bases map to TRBD2. The J segment lost 4 bases and the V segment lost 6 bases, leaving 2 bases of the junction unmatched. In germline, CDR1 is DFQATT, CDR2 SNEGSKA (reference sequence). CDR3 length: 12 residues. CDR3 sequence reads: CSAGTSAETQYF. DNA for the CDR3: TGCAGTGCCGGGACTAGCGCAGAGACCCAGTACTTC.

This clonotype was seen a few times. V is TRBV6-6 and J is TRBJ1-5, with D uncertain. Germline CDR1 reads MNHNY; CDR2 reads SVGAGI (reference sequence). The germline V and J ends were trimmed by 6 bases and 3 bases, with 9 bases remaining between them. This CDR3 is built from 13 residues. The CDR3 region is CASSRQHNQPQHF. In DNA form, the CDR3 reads TGTGCCAGCAGCCGTCAACACAATCAGCCCCAGCATTTT.

CDR3: CASIQTGEGPEAFF. In DNA, the CDR3 is TGTGCCAGTATCCAGACAGGCGAGGGGCCTGAAGCTTTCTTT. The chain employs TRBV19 and TRBJ1-1; tentatively, D is TRBD1 (6 bases). V lost 7 bases to trimming and J lost 6 bases, with 18 bases between them. The CDR3 length is 14 residues. CDR1 and CDR2 from the germline V gene are LNHDA and SQIVND (reference sequence).

This chain connects TRBV6-5 to TRBJ2-1; D ambiguous. The CDR3 runs 12 residues. Trimming removed 5 bases at V and 8 bases at J, with 10 bases between. Per germline, CDR1 MNHEY and CDR2 SVGAGI. The CDR3 coding sequence is TGTGCCAGCAGTGGACCCGGCGATGAGCAGTTCTTC. Amino acids: CASSGPGDEQFF.

This chain joins TRBV28 and TRBJ2-5; 11 bases map to TRBD2. V gave up 9 bases and J gave up 4 bases; unmatched junction bases: 4. The CDR3 is 13 amino acids. CDR1 and CDR2 from the germline V gene are MDHEN and SYDVKM. CDR3 sequence reads: CASTGLAGETQYF. In nucleotides, the CDR3 is TGTGCCAGTACCGGACTAGCGGGAGAGACCCAGTACTTC.

This clonotype was recorded a few times. The chain carries TRBV6-2 or TRBV6-3 and TRBJ2-1, with TRBD1 as a possible D gene (6 bases). Germline assignment: CDR1 MNHEY and CDR2 SVGEGT. CDR3 size: 13 residues. V was shortened by 6 bases and J by 8 bases, with 14 bases between the two germline ends. The CDR3 DNA reads as TGTGCCAGCAGCTTTACAGGGATCCATGAGCAGTTCTTC. Encoded protein: CASSFTGIHEQFF.

The V and J genes are TRBV28 and TRBJ2-3; tentatively, D is TRBD2 (6 bases). Germline CDR1 MDHEN, CDR2 SYDVKM. The V end lost 1 base, the J end lost 0 bases, and 20 bases lay between the germline ends. The CDR3 consists of 19 residues. DNA of the CDR3: TGTGCCAGCAGTTTATCTCCCCAAGCGGGCGGAAGCAGCACAGATACGCAGTATTTT. This encodes CASSLSPQAGGSSTDTQYF.

The chain links TRBV5-1 to TRBJ1-2; the D gene is possibly TRBD1 (6 bases). Germline CDR1 is SGHRS and CDR2 is YFSETQ. The CDR3 spans 14 residues. V was clipped by 4 bases and J by 0 bases, with 10 bases between them. The CDR3: CASSHRTANYGYTF. The CDR3 nucleotides are TGCGCCAGCAGCCACCGGACAGCTAACTATGGCTACACCTTC.

This clonotype was picked up a small number of times. The chain couples TRBV30 to TRBJ2-1; maybe TRBD2 (5 bases). The CDR3 totals 12 residues. Germline assignment: CDR1 GTSNPN and CDR2 SVGIG (reference sequence). V gave up 2 bases and J gave up 8 bases, with 10 bases separating them. CDR3 amino acids: CAWSYFSDEQFF. The CDR3 DNA is TGTGCCTGGAGTTACTTTAGCGATGAGCAGTTCTTC.

This clonotype was seen at least ten times. The chain carries TRBV7-2 and TRBJ2-5; the D gene is possibly TRBD2 (6 bases). This CDR3 region has 13 residues. Per germline, CDR1 SGHTA and CDR2 FQGNSA. V lost 6 bases and J lost 5, with 13 bases in between. CDR3 sequence (DNA): TGTGCCAGCAGGCCGACTAGTATCGAGACCCAGTACTTC. It yields the protein CASRPTSIETQYF.

V usage is TRBV3-1 and J usage is TRBJ1-1; perhaps TRBD1 as D (6 bases). The CDR3 covers 12 residues. The V and J ends lost 2 bases and 8 bases respectively, with 9 bases between them. Germline V gives CDR1 LGHDT, CDR2 YNNKEL (reference sequence). The DNA of the CDR3 is TGTGCCAGCAGCCAATTAGGGACAGAAGCTTTCTTT. It is translated as CASSQLGTEAFF.

This clonotype showed up just a few times. V usage is TRBV20-1 and J usage is TRBJ2-5; 8 bases are shared with TRBD1. Germline V lookup: CDR1 DFQATT, CDR2 SNEGSKA (reference sequence). The CDR3 totals 14 residues. Trimming removed 0 bases from V and 4 bases from J; junction bases left unmatched: 4. The CDR3 DNA reads TGCAGTGCTAGAGAGAGGACAGGGAGAGAGACCCAGTACTTC. This codes for CSARERTGRETQYF.

This chain links TRBV10-1 with TRBJ2-1, with 9 nucleotides matching TRBD1. Germline V gives CDR1 WNHNN, CDR2 SYGVQD (reference sequence). V gave up 8 bases and J gave up 8 bases; unmatched junction bases: 1. This CDR3 has 11 residues. CDR3 sequence (DNA): TGCGCCAGCGGGACAGGGTATGAGCAGTTCTTC. Its translation is CASGTGYEQFF.

The V and J genes are TRBV25-1 and TRBJ2-7; no firm D call. The germline CDR1 and CDR2 sequences are MGHDK and SYGVNS. V shed 5 bases and J shed 9 bases, with 14 bases lying between them. This CDR3 region has 12 residues. The CDR3 loop is CASSPAGPRQYV. CDR3 DNA sequence: TGTGCCAGCAGTCCCGCTGGGCCCCGGCAGTACGTC.